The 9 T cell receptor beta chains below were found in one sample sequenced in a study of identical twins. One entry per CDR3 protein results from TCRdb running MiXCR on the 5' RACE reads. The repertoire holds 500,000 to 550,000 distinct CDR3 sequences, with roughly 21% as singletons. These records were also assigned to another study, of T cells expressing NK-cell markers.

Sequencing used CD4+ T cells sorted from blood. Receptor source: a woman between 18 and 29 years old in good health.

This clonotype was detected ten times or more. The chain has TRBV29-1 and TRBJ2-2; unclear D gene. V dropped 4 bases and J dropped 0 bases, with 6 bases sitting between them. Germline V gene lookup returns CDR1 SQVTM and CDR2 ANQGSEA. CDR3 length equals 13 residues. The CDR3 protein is CSVGHTNTGELFF. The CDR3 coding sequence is TGCAGCGTTGGTCATACGAACACCGGGGAGCTGTTTTTT.

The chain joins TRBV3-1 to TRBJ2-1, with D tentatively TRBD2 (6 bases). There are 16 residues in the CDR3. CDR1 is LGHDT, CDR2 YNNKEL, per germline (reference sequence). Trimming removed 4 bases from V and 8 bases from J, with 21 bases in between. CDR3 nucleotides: TGTGCCAGCAGCCGCAAGACTAGTTTGGTACTCGATGAGCAGTTCTTC. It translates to CASSRKTSLVLDEQFF.

CDR3 coding DNA: TGTGCCATCAGCCCTGGACTCCTCGACGGCACAGATACGCAGTATTTT. This translates into CAISPGLLDGTDTQYF. The chain joins TRBV10-3 to TRBJ2-3; D might be TRBD2 (5 bases). With 6 bases removed from V and 1 base from J, the gap between germline ends came to 17 bases. This CDR3 is 16 amino acids long. Germline assignment: CDR1 ENHRY and CDR2 SYGVKD.

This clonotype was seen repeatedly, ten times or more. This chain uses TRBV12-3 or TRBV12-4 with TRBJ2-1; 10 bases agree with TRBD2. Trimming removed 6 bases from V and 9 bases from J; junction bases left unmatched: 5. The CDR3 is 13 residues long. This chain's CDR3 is CASSRLAGGEQFF. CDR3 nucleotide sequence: TGTGCCAGCAGCCGTTTAGCGGGAGGTGAGCAGTTCTTC.

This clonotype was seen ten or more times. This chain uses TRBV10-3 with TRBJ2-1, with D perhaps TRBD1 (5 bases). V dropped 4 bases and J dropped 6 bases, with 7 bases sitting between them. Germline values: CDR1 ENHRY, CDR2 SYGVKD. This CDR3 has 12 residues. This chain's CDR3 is CAISAQGNEQFF. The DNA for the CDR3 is TGTGCCATCAGTGCCCAGGGCAATGAGCAGTTCTTC.

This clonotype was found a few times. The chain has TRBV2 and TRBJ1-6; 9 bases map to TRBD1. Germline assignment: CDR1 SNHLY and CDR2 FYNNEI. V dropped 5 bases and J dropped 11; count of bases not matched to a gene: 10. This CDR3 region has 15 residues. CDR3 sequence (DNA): TGTGCCAGCAGTCCCCAGGGACAGGGCTCGACACCCCTCCACTTT. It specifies CASSPQGQGSTPLHF.

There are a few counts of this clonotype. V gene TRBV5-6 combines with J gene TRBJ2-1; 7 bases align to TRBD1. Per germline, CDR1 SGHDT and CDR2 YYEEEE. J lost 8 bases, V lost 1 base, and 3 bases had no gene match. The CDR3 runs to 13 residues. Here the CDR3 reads CASSLYRGHEQFF. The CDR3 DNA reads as TGTGCCAGCAGCTTGTACAGGGGTCATGAGCAGTTCTTC.

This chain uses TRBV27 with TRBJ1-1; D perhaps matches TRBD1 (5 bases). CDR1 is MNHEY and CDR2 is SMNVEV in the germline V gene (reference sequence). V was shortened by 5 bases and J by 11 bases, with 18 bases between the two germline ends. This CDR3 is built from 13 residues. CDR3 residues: CASSPPGQRGAFF. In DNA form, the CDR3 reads TGTGCCAGCAGTCCACCGGGCCAACGGGGGGCTTTCTTT.

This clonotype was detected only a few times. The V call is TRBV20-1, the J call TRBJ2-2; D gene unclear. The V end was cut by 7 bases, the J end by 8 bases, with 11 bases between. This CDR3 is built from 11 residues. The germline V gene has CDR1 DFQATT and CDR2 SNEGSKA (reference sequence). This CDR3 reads CSVPLTGELFF. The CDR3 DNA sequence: TGCAGTGTTCCCCTCACGGGGGAGCTGTTTTTT.